One sample yielded the 22 T cell receptor beta chains listed below, sequenced in a study of shared clonotypes between healthy human individuals. Method: immunoSEQ multiplex PCR; TCRdb's copy keeps in-frame clones and lacks some. The sample carries 750,000 to 1,000,000 clones, roughly 92% recorded once. Positively selected for CCR7, the CD45RO-negative cells used as naive CD8 cells excluded terminally differentiated effector memory CD45RA+ cells. The sequenced sample was naive CD8+ T cells sorted from blood. The receptors come from a man aged 25-45 years in good health.

The chain couples TRBV7-9 to TRBJ2-7; TRBD2 agrees at 7 bases. Germline V lookup: CDR1 SEHNR, CDR2 FQNEAQ (reference sequence). J lost 1 base, V lost 5 bases, and 14 bases had no gene match. The CDR3 consists of 17 residues. The CDR3 bases are TGTGCCAGCAGCACGGGAAGTACTAGCGACCATTCCTACGAGCAGTACTTC. It encodes CASSTGSTSDHSYEQYF.

The chain is built from TRBV10-1 and TRBJ2-2, with 7 bases fitting TRBD2. Germline trimming cut 2 bases from V and 2 bases from J; bases unmatched to any gene: 5. There are 16 residues in the CDR3. The germline V gene has CDR1 WNHNN and CDR2 SYGVQD (reference sequence). The CDR3 loop reads CASSEVASGNTGELFF. The CDR3 nucleotides read TGCGCCAGCAGTGAGGTGGCTAGCGGTAACACCGGGGAGCTGTTTTTT.

This chain joins TRBV11-2 and TRBJ2-5; D not resolved. The CDR3 contains 12 residues. Germline V lookup: CDR1 SGHAT, CDR2 FQNNGV. The ends were cut back, 7 bases at V and 4 bases at J, with 10 bases in the middle. Here the CDR3 reads CASTIKGETQYF. Here the CDR3 DNA reads TGTGCCAGCACCATCAAGGGAGAGACCCAGTACTTC.

About this clone itself: Other nucleotide sequences in the sample specify the same CDR3. This chain joins TRBV6-5 and TRBJ1-5; TRBD1 might be the D (6 bases). From germline, CDR1 is MNHEY and CDR2 SVGAGI. The ends were cut back, 0 bases at V and 6 bases at J, with 9 bases in the middle. This CDR3 region has 14 residues. The chain's CDR3 is CASSYSTGFQPQHF. The CDR3 DNA follows: TGTGCCAGCAGTTACTCCACAGGGTTTCAGCCCCAGCATTTT.

This clone was recorded only once. The chain links TRBV7-9 to TRBJ2-3; maybe TRBD2 (6 bases). The CDR3 length is 16 residues. Per the germline V gene, CDR1 is SEHNR and CDR2 is FQNEAQ (reference sequence). The V end lost 4 bases, the J end lost 1 base, and 15 bases lay between the germline ends. The CDR3 nucleotides are TGTGCCAGCAGCTCTCCGGCGGGAAAGGGCACAGATACGCAGTATTTT. Encoded protein: CASSSPAGKGTDTQYF.

The chain links TRBV7-6 to TRBJ2-7; D gene unclear. This CDR3 is built from 13 residues. CDR1 and CDR2 from the germline V gene are SGHVS and FNYEAQ. V gave up 5 bases and J gave up 4 bases, with 12 bases separating them. The CDR3 protein is CASSIGSSYEQYF. The CDR3 coding sequence is TGTGCCAGCAGCATTGGCTCCTCATACGAGCAGTACTTC.

For the CDR3, the DNA is TGTGCCAGCAGTGAAGGACCGGGACAGAGAACCGCTCGGAACTACGAGCAGTACTTC. Residues: CASSEGPGQRTARNYEQYF. V gene TRBV28 combines with J gene TRBJ2-7, with TRBD1 matching over 7 bases. Germline CDR1 is MDHEN and CDR2 is SYDVKM. The CDR3 loop spans 19 amino acids. J gave up 3 bases and V 5 bases, and 22 bases lay outside the gene matches.

The chain uses TRBV19 and TRBJ1-5, with D possibly being TRBD1 (6 bases). Trimming cost V 3 bases and J 2 bases, with 8 bases left between them. This CDR3 is built from 14 residues. CDR1 is LNHDA and CDR2 is SQIVND in the germline V gene (reference sequence). This CDR3 is CASSIPGGNQPQHF. Written as DNA, the CDR3 is TGTGCCAGTAGTATCCCAGGGGGCAATCAGCCCCAGCATTTT.

This chain uses TRBV28 with TRBJ2-7; D uncertain. CDR3 length: 14 residues. The V gene's germline CDR1 is MDHEN and CDR2 SYDVKM. Trimming stripped 4 bases from V and 2 bases from J, with 12 bases between. CDR3 amino acids: CASSWVGSTYEQYF. CDR3 bases: TGTGCCAGCAGTTGGGTGGGCAGCACCTACGAGCAGTACTTC.

The chain employs TRBV4-1 and TRBJ1-1, with TRBD1 matching over 7 bases. The CDR3 spans 15 residues. The germline V gene has CDR1 MGHRA and CDR2 YSYEKL. V lost 1 base, J lost 4 bases, and 6 bases stayed unmatched. The CDR3 DNA sequence: TGCGCCAGCAGCCAAGGCCGACAGGGAGGCACTGAAGCTTTCTTT. Encoded protein: CASSQGRQGGTEAFF.

The CDR3 is CASSVVLRDPVAKNIQYF. The CDR3 bases are TGTGCCAGCAGCGTAGTTCTCCGGGACCCAGTAGCCAAAAACATTCAGTACTTC. The chain has TRBV9 and TRBJ2-4; tentatively, D is TRBD1 or TRBD2 (5 bases each). Germline V gene data show CDR1 as SGDLS and CDR2 as YYNGEE. This CDR3 is built from 18 residues. The V end was cut by 0 bases, the J end by 0 bases, with 16 bases between.

This rearrangement joins TRBV4-1 to TRBJ2-7, with 7 bases matching TRBD2. This CDR3 spans 15 amino acids. Trimming at V came to 2 bases and at J to 3 bases, leaving 7 bases not matched to a gene. Germline-derived CDR1 and CDR2 are MGHRA and YSYEKL. CDR3 bases: TGCGCCAGCAGCCAAAAGCGGGGTATCAACTACGAGCAGTACTTC. Its protein is CASSQKRGINYEQYF.

This chain connects TRBV7-9 to TRBJ2-1; either TRBD1 or TRBD2 may supply D (5 bases each). CDR1 SEHNR and CDR2 FQNEAQ come from the germline V gene (reference sequence). V lost 6 bases and J lost 4, with 19 bases in between. The CDR3 is made up of 16 amino acids. The CDR3 nucleotides read TGTGCCAGCAGTTCCCCAGGGAGCCCTTCTTACAATGAGCAGTTCTTC. It yields the protein CASSSPGSPSYNEQFF.

The V gene is TRBV18, the J gene TRBJ2-1; 7 positions agree with TRBD2. V shed 3 bases, J shed 9 bases, and the junction held 2 bases outside the gene matches. In germline, CDR1 is KGHSH, CDR2 LQKENI. CDR3 length equals 12 residues. The CDR3 sequence: CASSPLAGEQFF. The CDR3 nucleotides read TGTGCCAGCTCACCCTTAGCGGGTGAGCAGTTCTTC.

This chain uses TRBV9 with TRBJ1-1; D perhaps matches TRBD1 (6 bases). There are 16 residues in the CDR3. V gave up 2 bases and J gave up 0 bases, with 14 bases separating them. The V gene's germline CDR1 is SGDLS and CDR2 YYNGEE. The CDR3 spells CASSVSGGVMNTEAFF. The CDR3 DNA follows: TGTGCCAGCAGCGTCTCGGGGGGCGTTATGAACACTGAAGCTTTCTTT.

The J gene is TRBJ2-7, the V gene TRBV29-1; D perhaps matches TRBD1 (5 bases). The CDR3 runs to 12 residues. Between the trimmed V and J ends, which lost 7 bases and 3 bases, there was a span of 13 bases. The germline gives CDR1 SQVTM, CDR2 ANQGSEA. CDR3 coding DNA: TGCAGCGCGACAGACAACAGCTACGAGCAGTACTTC. Translating it yields CSATDNSYEQYF.

In its sample, this clone was seen once. The chain recombines TRBV5-6 with TRBJ2-1; no clear D. The CDR3 has 12 residues. The germline V gene has CDR1 SGHDT and CDR2 YYEEEE. The V and J ends lost 2 bases and 9 bases respectively, with 9 bases between them. As DNA, the CDR3 is TGTGCCAGCAGCTTCCTCGCGATTGAGCAGTTCTTC. This codes for CASSFLAIEQFF. Full variable domain (outside the CDR3, taken from reference TRBV5-6 and TRBJ2-1): DAGVTQSPTHLIKTRGQQVTLRCSPKSGHDTVSWYQQALGQGPQFIFQYYEEEERQRGNFPDRFSGHQFPNYSSELNVNALLLGDSALYLCASSFLAIEQFFGPGTRLTVL.

This chain links TRBV28 with TRBJ1-1, with 9 nucleotides matching TRBD1. The CDR3 is 13 residues long. Germline values: CDR1 MDHEN, CDR2 SYDVKM. Unmatched junction bases numbered 1, after V lost 5 bases and J lost 3 bases. The CDR3 is CASSRTGDTEAFF. For the CDR3, the DNA is TGTGCCAGCAGTCGGACAGGGGACACTGAAGCTTTCTTT.

V gene TRBV28 combines with J gene TRBJ1-5; D gene uncertain. Germline V lookup: CDR1 MDHEN, CDR2 SYDVKM. CDR3 length: 16 residues. V lost 6 bases, J lost 4 bases, and 19 bases lay in between. The CDR3 sequence: CASSVGWARLNQPQHF. The CDR3, as DNA: TGTGCCAGCAGCGTAGGGTGGGCCCGCCTAAATCAGCCCCAGCATTTT.

The chain recombines TRBV20-1 with TRBJ2-1; D is unclear. Germline V gene data show CDR1 as DFQATT and CDR2 as SNEGSKA (reference sequence). Between the trimmed V and J ends, which lost 5 bases and 9 bases, there was a span of 11 bases. This CDR3 spans 11 amino acids. The CDR3 nucleotides read TGCAGTGCTTCCTCCACCGGTGAGCAGTTCTTC. Protein product: CSASSTGEQFF.

This chain joins TRBV25-1 and TRBJ2-5; 7 bases agree with TRBD2. Per germline, CDR1 MGHDK and CDR2 SYGVNS. The V gene end was trimmed by 2 bases and the J gene end by 2 bases; junction bases not matched to a gene: 2. This CDR3 contains 14 residues. CDR3 sequence (DNA): TGTGCCAGCAGTGAAATGGGAGGGCAAGAGACCCAGTACTTC. Protein sequence: CASSEMGGQETQYF. The entire variable domain, with the rest obtained from reference TRBV25-1 and TRBJ2-5, is as follows: EADIYQTPRYLVIGTGKKITLECSQTMGHDKMYWYQQDPGMELHLIHYSYGVNSTEKGDLSSESTVSRIRTEHFPLTLESARPSHTSQYLCASSEMGGQETQYFGPGTRLLVL.

This sequence joins TRBV7-9 and TRBJ2-7, with D perhaps TRBD2 (5 bases). Trimming cost V 4 bases and J 1 base, with 11 bases left between them. Germline loops: CDR1 SEHNR, CDR2 FQNEAQ (reference sequence). This CDR3 contains 14 residues. DNA for the CDR3: TGTGCCAGCAGCTCACGAGGGAGATCCTACGAGCAGTACTTC. Amino acids: CASSSRGRSYEQYF.